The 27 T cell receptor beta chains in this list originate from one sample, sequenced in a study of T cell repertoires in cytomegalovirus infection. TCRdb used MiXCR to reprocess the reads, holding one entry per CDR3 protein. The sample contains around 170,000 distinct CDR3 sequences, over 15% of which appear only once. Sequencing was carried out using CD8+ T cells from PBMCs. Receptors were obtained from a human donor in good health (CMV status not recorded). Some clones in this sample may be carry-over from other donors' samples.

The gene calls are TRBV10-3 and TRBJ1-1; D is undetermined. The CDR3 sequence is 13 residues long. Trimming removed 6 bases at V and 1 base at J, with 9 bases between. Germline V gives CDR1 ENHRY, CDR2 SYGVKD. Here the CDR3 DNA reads TGTGCCATCAGGGAGACTGCGAACACTGAAGCTTTCTTT. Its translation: CAIRETANTEAFF.

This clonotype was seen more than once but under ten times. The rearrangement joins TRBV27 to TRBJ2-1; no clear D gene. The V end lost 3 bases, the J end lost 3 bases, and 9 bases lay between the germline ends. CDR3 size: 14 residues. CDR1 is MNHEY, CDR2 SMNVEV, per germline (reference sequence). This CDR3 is CASSFTSVYNEQFF. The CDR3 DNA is TGTGCCAGCAGTTTTACCTCGGTCTACAATGAGCAGTTCTTC.

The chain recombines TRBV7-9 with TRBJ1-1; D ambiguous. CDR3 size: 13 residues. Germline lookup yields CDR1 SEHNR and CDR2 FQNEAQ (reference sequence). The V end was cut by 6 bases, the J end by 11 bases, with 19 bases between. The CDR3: CASRPGGRGYAFF. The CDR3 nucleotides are TGTGCCAGCAGGCCGGGAGGACGAGGTTATGCTTTCTTT. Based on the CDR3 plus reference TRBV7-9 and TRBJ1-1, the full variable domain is DTGVSQNPRHKITKRGQNVTFRCDPISEHNRLYWYRQTLGQGPEFLTYFQNEAQLEKSRLLSDRFSAERPKGSFSTLEIQRTEQGDSAMYLCASRPGGRGYAFFGQGTRLTVV.

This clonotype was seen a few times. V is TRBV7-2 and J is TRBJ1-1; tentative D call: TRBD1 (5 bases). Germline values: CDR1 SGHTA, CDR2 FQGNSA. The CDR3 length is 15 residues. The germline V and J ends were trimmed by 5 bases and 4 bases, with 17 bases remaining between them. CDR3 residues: CASSPRDHLATEAFF. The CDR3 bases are TGTGCCAGCAGCCCCCGGGACCACCTTGCCACTGAAGCTTTCTTT.

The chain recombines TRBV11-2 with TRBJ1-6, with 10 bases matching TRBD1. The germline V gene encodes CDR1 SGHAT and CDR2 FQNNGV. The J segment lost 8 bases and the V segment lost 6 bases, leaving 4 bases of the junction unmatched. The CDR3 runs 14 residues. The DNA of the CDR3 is TGTGCCAGCAGGGCCGGACAGGGGGATTCACCCCTCCACTTT. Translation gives CASRAGQGDSPLHF.

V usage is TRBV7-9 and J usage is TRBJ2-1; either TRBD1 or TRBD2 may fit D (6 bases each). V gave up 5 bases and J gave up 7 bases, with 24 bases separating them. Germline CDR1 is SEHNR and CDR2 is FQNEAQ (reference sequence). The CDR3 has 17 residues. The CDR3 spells CASSHPGGDIRRNEQFF. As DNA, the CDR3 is TGTGCCAGCAGCCATCCGGGCGGGGACATCCGAAGAAATGAGCAGTTCTTC.

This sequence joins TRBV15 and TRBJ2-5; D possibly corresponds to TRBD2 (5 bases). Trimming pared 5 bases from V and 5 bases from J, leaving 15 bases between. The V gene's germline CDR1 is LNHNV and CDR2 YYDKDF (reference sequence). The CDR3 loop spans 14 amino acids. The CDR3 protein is CATSFSGLAETQYF. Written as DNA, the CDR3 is TGTGCCACCAGCTTCTCGGGCCTAGCTGAGACCCAGTACTTC.

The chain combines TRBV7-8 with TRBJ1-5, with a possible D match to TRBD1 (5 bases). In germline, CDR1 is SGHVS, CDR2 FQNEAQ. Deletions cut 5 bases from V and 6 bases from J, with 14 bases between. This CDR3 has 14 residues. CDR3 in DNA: TGTGCCAGCAGCCAAGGTTTCGGGGGTCAGCCCCAGCATTTT. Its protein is CASSQGFGGQPQHF. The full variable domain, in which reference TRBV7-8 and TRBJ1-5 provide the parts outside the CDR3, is GAGVSQSPRYKVAKRGQDVALRCDPISGHVSLFWYQQALGQGPEFLTYFQNEAQLDKSGLPSDRFFAERPEGSVSTLKIQRTQQEDSAVYLCASSQGFGGQPQHFGDGTRLSIL.

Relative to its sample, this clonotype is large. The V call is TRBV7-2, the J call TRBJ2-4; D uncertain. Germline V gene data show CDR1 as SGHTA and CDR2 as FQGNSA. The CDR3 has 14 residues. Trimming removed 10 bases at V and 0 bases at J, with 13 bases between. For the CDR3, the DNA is TGTGCCACCAATACCCCTTTAGCCAAAAACATTCAGTACTTC. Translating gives CATNTPLAKNIQYF.

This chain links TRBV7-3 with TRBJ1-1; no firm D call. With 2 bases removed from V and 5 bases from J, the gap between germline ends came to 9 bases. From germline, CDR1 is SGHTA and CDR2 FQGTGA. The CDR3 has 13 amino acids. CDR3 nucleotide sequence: TGTGCCAGCAGCTTATGGGGTGCAACTGAAGCTTTCTTT. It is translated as CASSLWGATEAFF. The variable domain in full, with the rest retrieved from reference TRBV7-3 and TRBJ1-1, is GAGVSQTPSNKVTEKGKYVELRCDPISGHTALYWYRQSLGQGPEFLIYFQGTGAADDSGLPNDRFFAVRPEGSVSTLKIQRTERGDSAVYLCASSLWGATEAFFGQGTRLTVV.

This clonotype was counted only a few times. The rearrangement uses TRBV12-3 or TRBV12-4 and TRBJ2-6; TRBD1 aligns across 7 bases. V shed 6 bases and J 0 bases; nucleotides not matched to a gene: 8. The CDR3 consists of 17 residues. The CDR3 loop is CASRRRQGFSGANVLTF. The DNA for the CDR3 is TGTGCCAGCAGAAGGCGACAGGGCTTCTCTGGGGCCAACGTCCTGACTTTC.

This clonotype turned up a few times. The CDR3 spells CASSEGQRWTQYF. The CDR3 DNA reads as TGTGCCAGTAGTGAGGGACAGAGGTGGACCCAGTACTTC. This chain joins TRBV19 and TRBJ2-5, with 7 bases identical to TRBD1. The CDR3 length is 13 residues. Germline V gene sequence: CDR1 LNHDA, CDR2 SQIVND (reference sequence). V lost 5 bases to trimming and J lost 7 bases; unmatched junction nucleotides: 7.

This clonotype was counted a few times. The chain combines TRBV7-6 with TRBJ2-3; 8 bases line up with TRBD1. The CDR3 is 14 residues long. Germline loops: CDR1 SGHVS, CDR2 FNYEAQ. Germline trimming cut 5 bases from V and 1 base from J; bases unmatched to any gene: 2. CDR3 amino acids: CASSRGQGTDTQYF. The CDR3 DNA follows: TGTGCCAGCAGCCGGGGACAGGGCACAGATACGCAGTATTTT.

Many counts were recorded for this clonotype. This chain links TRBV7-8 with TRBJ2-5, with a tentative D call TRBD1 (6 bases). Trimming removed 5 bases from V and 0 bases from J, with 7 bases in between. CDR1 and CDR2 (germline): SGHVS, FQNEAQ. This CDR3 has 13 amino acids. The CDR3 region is CASSDRNQETQYF. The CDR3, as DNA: TGTGCCAGCAGCGACAGGAACCAAGAGACCCAGTACTTC.

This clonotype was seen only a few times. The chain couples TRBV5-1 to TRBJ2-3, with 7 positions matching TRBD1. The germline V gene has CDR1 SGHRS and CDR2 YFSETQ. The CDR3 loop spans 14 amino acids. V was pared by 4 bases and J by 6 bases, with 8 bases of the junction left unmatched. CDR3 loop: CASSPDRNADTQYF. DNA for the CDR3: TGCGCCAGCAGCCCGGACAGGAACGCGGATACGCAGTATTTT. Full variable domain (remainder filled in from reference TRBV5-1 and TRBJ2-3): KAGVTQTPRYLIKTRGQQVTLSCSPISGHRSVSWYQQTPGQGLQFLFEYFSETQRNKGNFPGRFSGRQFSNSRSEMNVSTLELGDSALYLCASSPDRNADTQYFGPGTRLTVL.

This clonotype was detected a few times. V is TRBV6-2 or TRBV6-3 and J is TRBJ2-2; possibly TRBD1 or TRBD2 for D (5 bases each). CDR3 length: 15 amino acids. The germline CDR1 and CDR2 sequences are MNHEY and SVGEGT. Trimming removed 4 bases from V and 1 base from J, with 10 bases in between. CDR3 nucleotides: TGTGCCAGCAGTTCCGGGACGGTGAACACCGGGGAGCTGTTTTTT. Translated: CASSSGTVNTGELFF.

CDR3 region: CSVLLGQGRGYTF. The CDR3 DNA reads as TGCAGCGTCCTTCTAGGACAGGGCAGGGGCTACACCTTC. The chain carries TRBV29-1 and TRBJ1-2, with 8 bases identical to TRBD1. Per germline, CDR1 SQVTM and CDR2 ANQGSEA. J gave up 8 bases and V 6 bases, and 11 bases lay outside the gene matches. The CDR3 runs 13 residues. Full variable domain (missing parts from reference TRBV29-1 and TRBJ1-2): SAVISQKPSRDICQRGTSLTIQCQVDSQVTMMFWYRQQPGQSLTLIATANQGSEATYESGFVIDKFPISRPNLTFSTLTVSNMSPEDSSIYLCSVLLGQGRGYTFGSGTRLTVV.

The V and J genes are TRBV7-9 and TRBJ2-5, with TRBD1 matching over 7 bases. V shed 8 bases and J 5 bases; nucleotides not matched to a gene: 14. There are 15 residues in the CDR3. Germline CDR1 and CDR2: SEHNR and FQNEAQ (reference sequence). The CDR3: CASQQRDRSGETQYF. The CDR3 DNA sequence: TGTGCCAGCCAGCAGAGGGACAGATCAGGGGAGACCCAGTACTTC.

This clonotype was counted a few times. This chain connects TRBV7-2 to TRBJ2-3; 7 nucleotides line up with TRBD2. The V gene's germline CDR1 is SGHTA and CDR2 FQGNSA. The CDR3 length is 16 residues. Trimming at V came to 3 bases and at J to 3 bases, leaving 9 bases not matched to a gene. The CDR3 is CASSFIGGYLTDTQYF. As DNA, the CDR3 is TGTGCCAGCAGCTTCATCGGGGGGTACCTGACAGATACGCAGTATTTT.

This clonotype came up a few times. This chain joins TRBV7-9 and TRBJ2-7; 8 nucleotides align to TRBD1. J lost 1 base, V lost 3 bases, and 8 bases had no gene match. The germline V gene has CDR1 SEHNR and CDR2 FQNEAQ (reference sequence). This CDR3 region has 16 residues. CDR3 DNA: TGTGCCAGCAGCTTTCATCGGACAGGGATGTCCTACGAGCAGTACTTC. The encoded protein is CASSFHRTGMSYEQYF.

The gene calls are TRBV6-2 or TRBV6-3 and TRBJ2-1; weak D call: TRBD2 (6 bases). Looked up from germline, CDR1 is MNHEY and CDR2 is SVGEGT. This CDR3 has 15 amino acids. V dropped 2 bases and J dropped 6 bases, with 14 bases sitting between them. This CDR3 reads CASSYGGRFSNEQFF. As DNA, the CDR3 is TGTGCCAGCAGTTACGGGGGGAGATTCAGCAATGAGCAGTTCTTC.

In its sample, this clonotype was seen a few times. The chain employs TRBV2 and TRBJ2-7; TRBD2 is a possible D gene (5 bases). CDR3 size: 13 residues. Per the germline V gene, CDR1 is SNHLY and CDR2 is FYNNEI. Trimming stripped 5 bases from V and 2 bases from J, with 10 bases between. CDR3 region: CASSPTSTYEQYF. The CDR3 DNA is TGTGCCAGCAGTCCCACTAGTACCTACGAGCAGTACTTC.

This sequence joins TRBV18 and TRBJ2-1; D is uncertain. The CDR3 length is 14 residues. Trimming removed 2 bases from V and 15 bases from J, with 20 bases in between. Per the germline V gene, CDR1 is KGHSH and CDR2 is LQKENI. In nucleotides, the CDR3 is TGTGCCAGCTCACCAGGTTACTGGGGAAACTCGTCGTTCTTC. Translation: CASSPGYWGNSSFF.

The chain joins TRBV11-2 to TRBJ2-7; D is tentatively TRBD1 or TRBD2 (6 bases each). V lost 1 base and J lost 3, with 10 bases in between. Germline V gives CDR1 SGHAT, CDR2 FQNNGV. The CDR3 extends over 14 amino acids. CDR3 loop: CASSLVGGHYEQYF. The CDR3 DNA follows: TGTGCCAGCAGCTTAGTAGGGGGGCACTACGAGCAGTACTTC.

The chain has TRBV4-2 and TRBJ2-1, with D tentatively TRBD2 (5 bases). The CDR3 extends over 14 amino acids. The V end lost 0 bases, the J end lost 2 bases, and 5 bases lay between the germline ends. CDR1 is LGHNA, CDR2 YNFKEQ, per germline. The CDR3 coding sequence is TGTGCCAGCAGCCAAGAACTAGCCTACAATGAGCAGTTCTTC. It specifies CASSQELAYNEQFF.

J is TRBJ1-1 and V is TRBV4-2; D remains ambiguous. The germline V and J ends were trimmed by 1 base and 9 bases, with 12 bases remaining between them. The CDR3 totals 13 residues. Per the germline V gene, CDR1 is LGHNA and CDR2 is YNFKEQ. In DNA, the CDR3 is TGTGCCAGCAGCCAAGGGGGATACTTGAAAGCTTTCTTT. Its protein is CASSQGGYLKAFF.

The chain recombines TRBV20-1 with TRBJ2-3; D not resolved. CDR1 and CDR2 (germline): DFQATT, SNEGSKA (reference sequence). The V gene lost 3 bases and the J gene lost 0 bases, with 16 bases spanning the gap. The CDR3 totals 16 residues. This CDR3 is CSASPPSQMSTDTQYF. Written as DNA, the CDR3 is TGCAGTGCTAGTCCCCCGAGCCAAATGAGCACAGATACGCAGTATTTT.